The 25 T cell receptor beta chains presented below share a single source sample, sequenced in a study of shared clonotypes between healthy human individuals. Sequencing was performed with immunoSEQ multiplex PCR; in TCRdb, only in-frame clones are kept and a portion is missing. Among about 380,000 clones listed, about 96% were seen once. Sequenced input: memory CD8+ T cells sorted from blood. The sample's subset: CD45RO+ cells pooled with CCR7-negative TemRA cells. Source of these receptors: a young man in good health.

The CDR3 reads CASRKLAGGEQFF. In DNA, the CDR3 is TGTGCCAGCAGGAAACTAGCGGGCGGTGAGCAGTTCTTC. The V call is TRBV6-5, the J call TRBJ2-1, with TRBD2 matching 9 bases. Per germline, CDR1 MNHEY and CDR2 SVGAGI. V shed 6 bases, J shed 9 bases, and the junction held 6 bases outside the gene matches. The CDR3 has 13 residues.

V is TRBV11-2 and J is TRBJ2-7, with 7 bases matching TRBD2. The V gene end was trimmed by 1 base and the J gene end by 4 bases; junction bases not matched to a gene: 4. The CDR3 has 14 residues. Germline assignment: CDR1 SGHAT and CDR2 FQNNGV. In DNA form, the CDR3 reads TGTGCCAGCAGCTTAGGACTAGCTGGGTACGAGCAGTACTTC. It encodes CASSLGLAGYEQYF.

This chain uses TRBV4-1 with TRBJ2-7, with D unresolved. Trimming left V 0 bases short and J 2 bases short, with 14 bases between. This CDR3 region has 16 residues. The germline V gene has CDR1 MGHRA and CDR2 YSYEKL. The CDR3 loop is CASSQDMTSSTYEQYF. CDR3 DNA: TGCGCCAGCAGCCAAGATATGACATCGAGTACCTACGAGCAGTACTTC.

V gene TRBV10-3 combines with J gene TRBJ2-3; 7 bases align to TRBD2. Germline V gene sequence: CDR1 ENHRY, CDR2 SYGVKD. This CDR3 contains 16 residues. V shed 2 bases, J shed 0 bases, and the junction held 5 bases outside the gene matches. The CDR3 sequence is CAISELAGASTDTQYF. In DNA, the CDR3 is TGTGCCATCAGTGAGCTGGCGGGAGCTAGCACAGATACGCAGTATTTT.

The gene calls are TRBV27 and TRBJ1-1; TRBD1 aligns across 9 bases. With V trimmed by 5 bases and J by 4 bases, 8 bases remained unmatched. Per the germline V gene, CDR1 is MNHEY and CDR2 is SMNVEV (reference sequence). This CDR3 has 15 amino acids. The CDR3 bases are TGTGCCAGCAGTAAGACCGGGACAGGGATCACTGAAGCTTTCTTT. Protein: CASSKTGTGITEAFF.

The rearrangement joins TRBV27 to TRBJ1-3, with 9 positions matching TRBD1. J was trimmed by 2 bases and V by 10 bases; bases with no gene match: 9. CDR3 length: 15 residues. Germline V gene lookup returns CDR1 MNHEY and CDR2 SMNVEV (reference sequence). As DNA, the CDR3 is TGTGCCACGCCCTCCCGGGACAGGGCTGGAAACACCATATATTTT. Protein product: CATPSRDRAGNTIYF.

The chain couples TRBV30 to TRBJ2-7, with a weak D call TRBD1 (5 bases). The germline V gene has CDR1 GTSNPN and CDR2 SVGIG (reference sequence). This CDR3 spans 14 amino acids. Trimming removed 0 bases at V and 4 bases at J, with 13 bases between. For the CDR3, the DNA is TGTGCCTGGAGTGTGGGGCGCCTGGGGTACGAGCAGTACTTC. It encodes CAWSVGRLGYEQYF.

In its sample, this clone was seen once. This chain connects TRBV19 to TRBJ2-7; 9 bases agree with TRBD1. V trimming: 5 bases; J trimming: 3 bases; junction bases outside the gene matches: 5. The CDR3 consists of 14 residues. Germline V gene data show CDR1 as LNHDA and CDR2 as SQIVND (reference sequence). The CDR3 here is CASSLGQGIYEQYF. The CDR3 bases are TGTGCCAGTAGTTTAGGACAGGGGATCTACGAGCAGTACTTC.

This sequence joins TRBV4-1 and TRBJ1-3; D ambiguous. CDR1 MGHRA and CDR2 YSYEKL come from the germline V gene. The CDR3 has 13 amino acids. The ends were cut back, 6 bases at V and 2 bases at J, with 8 bases in the middle. The CDR3 spells CASRQLPGNTIYF. The CDR3 bases are TGCGCCAGCAGACAGTTACCTGGAAACACCATATATTTT.

The chain is built from TRBV6-4 and TRBJ2-6, with D unresolved. The CDR3 runs to 13 residues. Trimming took 6 bases from V and 1 from J, leaving 4 bases between them. Germline V gives CDR1 MRHNA, CDR2 SNTAGT. The CDR3 is CASRQSGANVLTF. For the CDR3, the DNA is TGTGCCAGCAGACAATCTGGGGCCAACGTCCTGACTTTC.

The chain links TRBV2 to TRBJ2-7, with unresolved D. The CDR3 runs to 11 residues. The germline V gene encodes CDR1 SNHLY and CDR2 FYNNEI. Deletions cut 5 bases from V and 7 bases from J, with 9 bases between. The CDR3 spells CASSYFWEQYF. In DNA, the CDR3 is TGTGCCAGCAGTTATTTCTGGGAGCAGTACTTC. The variable domain in full, completed from reference TRBV2 and TRBJ2-7, reads EPEVTQTPSHQVTQMGQEVILRCVPISNHLYFYWYRQILGQKVEFLVSFYNNEISEKSEIFDDQFSVERPDGSNFTLKIRSTKLEDSAMYFCASSYFWEQYFGPGTRLTVT.

V gene TRBV11-2 combines with J gene TRBJ2-5; maybe TRBD2 (6 bases). Germline V gene sequence: CDR1 SGHAT, CDR2 FQNNGV. The CDR3 is made up of 14 amino acids. Trimming left V 2 bases short and J 8 bases short, with 15 bases between. CDR3 DNA: TGTGCCAGCAGCTTAAACCAAAAGGAGGGAACCCAGTACTTC. It encodes CASSLNQKEGTQYF.

The rearrangement uses TRBV28 and TRBJ2-7, with 12 bases aligning to TRBD2. Germline trimming cut 8 bases from V and 3 bases from J; bases unmatched to any gene: 8. CDR1 and CDR2 (germline): MDHEN, SYDVKM. CDR3 length equals 15 residues. The CDR3 loop reads CASHAPTSGSYEQYF. CDR3 DNA sequence: TGTGCCAGCCACGCCCCGACTAGCGGGAGCTACGAGCAGTACTTC.

The J gene is TRBJ2-3, the V gene TRBV27; D is perhaps TRBD2 (5 bases). In germline, CDR1 is MNHEY, CDR2 SMNVEV (reference sequence). The CDR3 has 14 amino acids. Trimming pared 2 bases from V and 5 bases from J, leaving 11 bases between. CDR3 amino acids: CASSLRGYGDTQYF. The CDR3 nucleotides are TGTGCCAGCAGTTTAAGAGGGTACGGAGATACGCAGTATTTT.

CDR3 sequence: CASSEIAGSLGEQFF. The CDR3, as DNA: TGTGCCAGCAGTGAGATAGCGGGAAGTCTCGGTGAGCAGTTCTTC. The chain recombines TRBV2 with TRBJ2-1; 8 bases fit TRBD2. Germline values: CDR1 SNHLY, CDR2 FYNNEI. Trimming removed 3 bases from V and 9 bases from J; junction bases left unmatched: 10. This CDR3 region has 15 residues.

The chain has TRBV4-1 and TRBJ1-1; no reliable D call. CDR3 length: 11 amino acids. V was cut by 0 bases and J by 7 bases, with 3 bases left in between. Germline CDR1 MGHRA, CDR2 YSYEKL. CDR3 bases: TGCGCCAGCAGCCAAGATGGTGAAGCTTTCTTT. Translation: CASSQDGEAFF.

The chain employs TRBV2 and TRBJ2-3, with TRBD1 as a possible D gene (5 bases). V lost 7 bases and J 0 bases, leaving 11 bases between the germline ends. Germline lookup yields CDR1 SNHLY and CDR2 FYNNEI. This CDR3 comprises 14 residues. In DNA, the CDR3 is TGTGCCAGCACCGTGTGGGGCAGCACAGATACGCAGTATTTT. Translated, it gives CASTVWGSTDTQYF.

This clone has a single count. The chain employs TRBV28 and TRBJ2-1, with TRBD1 matching over 7 bases. After removal of 11 bases from V and 13 bases from J, the junction contained 8 bases not matched to a gene. Looked up from germline, CDR1 is MDHEN and CDR2 is SYDVKM. This CDR3 is built from 10 residues. The CDR3 DNA follows: TGTGCCGTCGGGACAGCTTTCCAGTTCTTC. Translated, it gives CAVGTAFQFF.

V usage is TRBV11-2 and J usage is TRBJ1-5; 9 nucleotides line up with TRBD1. Germline CDR1 reads SGHAT; CDR2 reads FQNNGV. The CDR3 length is 14 residues. The V gene end was trimmed by 1 base and the J gene end by 6 bases; junction bases not matched to a gene: 1. The DNA for the CDR3 is TGTGCCAGCAGCTTAGGGACAGGGGCTCAGCCCCAGCATTTT. Protein sequence: CASSLGTGAQPQHF.

In the case of this clone: Other DNA sequences within the sample encode an identical CDR3. The chain has TRBV7-3 and TRBJ2-2, with D possibly being TRBD1 (6 bases). Germline loops: CDR1 SGHTA, CDR2 FQGTGA. The length of the CDR3 is 15 residues. Between the trimmed V and J ends, which lost 5 bases and 2 bases, there was a span of 12 bases. In DNA, the CDR3 is TGTGCCAGCAGCCCCTCCGGGACAAACACCGGGGAGCTGTTTTTT. This sequence encodes CASSPSGTNTGELFF.

This chain connects TRBV20-1 to TRBJ1-2; unclear D gene. CDR1 is DFQATT and CDR2 is SNEGSKA in the germline V gene (reference sequence). The CDR3 contains 11 residues. Trimming shortened V by 3 bases and J by 8 bases, and 10 bases separated the two germline ends. CDR3: CSAREGKGYTF. The CDR3 DNA is TGCAGTGCTAGGGAAGGGAAGGGCTACACCTTC.

The chain is built from TRBV29-1 and TRBJ2-3, with a possible D match to TRBD2 (5 bases). Trimming took off 3 bases at V and 2 bases at J, with 12 bases between the two ends. Germline assignment: CDR1 SQVTM and CDR2 ANQGSEA. CDR3 length: 14 residues. This chain's CDR3 is CSVESGFLTDTQYF. For the CDR3, the DNA is TGCAGCGTTGAGTCGGGGTTCCTCACAGATACGCAGTATTTT.

The chain combines TRBV7-9 with TRBJ2-1, with a possible D match to TRBD2 (6 bases). The CDR3 covers 19 residues. V dropped 4 bases and J dropped 2 bases, with 24 bases sitting between them. Germline V gives CDR1 SEHNR, CDR2 FQNEAQ (reference sequence). CDR3 in amino acids: CASSSPSPQAGSPYNEQFF. CDR3 DNA sequence: TGTGCCAGCAGCTCCCCCTCGCCTCAGGCGGGGTCGCCCTACAATGAGCAGTTCTTC.

The chain combines TRBV28 with TRBJ1-2, with D perhaps TRBD1 (5 bases). V lost 8 bases, J lost 5 bases, and 24 bases lay in between. Germline V gene data show CDR1 as MDHEN and CDR2 as SYDVKM. The CDR3 is 16 residues long. CDR3 sequence (DNA): TGTGCCAGCCAGCAGAACCTCGAGACAGTCGGGTATGGCTACACCTTC. This translates into CASQQNLETVGYGYTF.

The chain employs TRBV20-1 and TRBJ2-1; unclear D gene. Germline-derived CDR1 and CDR2 are DFQATT and SNEGSKA (reference sequence). The CDR3 contains 10 residues. V was trimmed by 5 bases and J by 12 bases, leaving 11 bases between them. CDR3 nucleotide sequence: TGCAGTGCTGCTCTTTGGGCGCAGTTCTTC. This encodes CSAALWAQFF.